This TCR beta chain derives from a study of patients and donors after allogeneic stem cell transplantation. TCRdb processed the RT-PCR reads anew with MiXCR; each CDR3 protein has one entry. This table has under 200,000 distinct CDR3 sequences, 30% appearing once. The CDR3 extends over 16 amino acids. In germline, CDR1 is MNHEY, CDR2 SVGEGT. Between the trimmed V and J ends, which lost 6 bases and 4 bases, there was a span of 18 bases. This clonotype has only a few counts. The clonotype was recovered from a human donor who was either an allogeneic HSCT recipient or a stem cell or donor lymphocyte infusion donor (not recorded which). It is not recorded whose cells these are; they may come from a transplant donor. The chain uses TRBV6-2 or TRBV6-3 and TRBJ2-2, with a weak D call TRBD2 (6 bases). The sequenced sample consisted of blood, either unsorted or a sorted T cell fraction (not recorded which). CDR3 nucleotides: TGTGCCAGCAGCCCCTGGGGAGGACGGCGCACCGGGGAGCTGTTTTTT. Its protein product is CASSPWGGRRTGELFF.